This T cell receptor (beta chain) was found in a study of human T cells and chemical hapten exposure (dated by TCRdb to the early 2020s). General notes on the study: For sensitization, 2% DPC in acetone was applied to a roughly 2 cm by roughly 2 cm area of upper inner arm skin. Weekly therapeutic DPC doses were additionally applied to the scalp of patients throughout the roughly 24-week study period. Patch testing was performed on the upper back with Finn chambers containing 0.01% DPC, and the patch tests were scored after 6 days according to International Contact Dermatitis Research Group standards. The patient cohort, mostly female, included alopecia areata with under or over 50% scalp involvement, alopecia totalis and alopecia universalis. The libraries were sequenced as a pool, and the TCR yield per sample differed mostly because of small variations in library volumes within the pool. In alopecia patients, the study followed how the peripheral blood TCR repertoire changed in vivo over primary and secondary sensitization to diphenylcyclopropenone (DPC), a hapten. Blood samples were taken from patients before sensitization (week 0) and then at 2, 6 and about 24 weeks after DPC sensitization. Around 30 alopecia patients provided blood for TCR sequencing at one to four time points (pre-sensitization, 2, 6 and 24 weeks). The research as a whole found: Repeated subsampling changed both the strength of the expansion versus patch-test correlation and the threshold at which the correlation became significant. Patch test score correlated positively with the number of PT1 expanded TCRs, reaching significance at thresholds 8, 16 and 32 but not at 4. DPC sensitization did not change how many TCRs were above 1 in 1000 frequency, and no evidence was found of alterations in global repertoire structure. Alopecia, a presumed autoimmune disease, was present in all patients, so the immune response of the patients might differ from that of healthy individuals. Expanded TCRs formed significantly more large CDR3 similarity clusters than pre-sensitization or healthy control sets, consistent with antigen-driven responses.

This clonotype was found many times. Its target antigen remains unknown. Base qualities are not provided; no much larger clone lies one nucleotide away. The junction shows trimming of 3 bases on V and 4 bases on J, plus 15 bases between the germline ends. From the cysteine through the phenylalanine, the CDR3 covers 16 amino acids. This entry keeps only the CDR3 DNA: 48 bases, framed from base 1. Looking up the germline V gene yields CDR1 MNHEY and CDR2 SVGAGI. Libraries came from RACE. TCRdb shows the sequencer as NextSeq 500. During library preparation, unique molecular identifiers were attached to individual cDNA molecules so that TCRs could be counted in a quantitative, reproducible way. For every blood RNA sample, sequencing covered both the TCR alpha and TCR beta chains. The authors' pipeline ran thus. The median number of TCRs per sample was over 85,000, ranging from roughly 23,224 to 690,600. The Decombinator software suite was used to annotate the V, J and CDR3 of the TCR reads. To make PS versus PT1 abundance plots, every sample was subsampled to the same number of TCRs (28,000). TCRs were defined as expanded if absent before sensitization and observed at least eight times at the 2-week time point. The public reads were quality trimmed at Q25 with fastp and then assembled into clones with MiXCR by TCRdb, keeping productive beta chains. Duplicate CDR3 protein sequences are folded into a single record with the most common DNA and genes. The V and J calls were not made by the authors but by TCRdb's processing. In this sample the table shows more than 90,000 distinct CDR3 sequences, roughly 10% of which occur a single time. The top ten clones comprise 3.2% of the sample.

The time point tag for this specimen amounts to: patch test 2, 6 weeks after DPC sensitization. Taken with the paper, the label for treatment or condition translates to: therapeutic diphenylcyclopropenone sensitization with weekly scalp DPC. At each patch-test visit, blood was drawn before the patch test was applied. To be eligible, patients had to be aged 18 to 70, diagnosed with alopecia and judged suitable for DPC therapy, while pregnant patients were excluded. Total RNA was extracted from unfractionated whole blood that had been collected in Tempus Blood RNA tubes. The clonotype comes from a woman between 40 and 55 years old with alopecia areata. Some clones in this sample may be carry-over from other donors' samples. The chain is assembled from TRBV6-5 and TRBJ1-4, and perhaps TRBD1 as D gene, on 6 matching bases. Sequenced material: whole blood, taken in connection with sensitization to the hapten diphenylcyclopropenone (DPC). Here the CDR3 is given as CASSYVPDSFNEKLFF. The nucleotide sequence is given as TGTGCCAGCAGTTATGTCCCGGACAGCTTTAATGAAAAACTGTTTTTT.